Given below is one TCR beta chain in context. Sequencing of TCR beta covered CD8+ and CD4+ T cells obtained from blood. CD8+ and CD4+ T cells were negatively isolated; TEMRA cells were FACS-enriched. The data are from a study of CD8 T cells in Susac syndrome. Study-wide context: Clinically active disease was present in over five of the sequenced Susac syndrome patients. About eight of these patients were in remission. At the time their blood was drawn, patients with Susac syndrome were either therapy-naive, on corticosteroids (with some of them also receiving intravenous immunoglobulin), or on intravenous immunoglobulin alone.

Random-hexamer reverse transcription was applied to about 0.5 to 1 ug RNA. From the immunoSEQ multiplex PCR reads, TCRdb called clonotypes with MiXCR, one entry per CDR3 protein. Here the sample spans hundreds of thousands of distinct CDR3 sequences, roughly 93% being singletons. Looked up from germline, CDR1 is MNHEY and CDR2 is SVGEGT. Between the trimmed V and J ends, which lost 2 bases and 2 bases, there was a span of 12 bases. The CDR3 extends over 15 amino acids. The chain carries TRBV6-2 or TRBV6-3 and TRBJ1-2, with unresolved D. Sequencing was carried out using CD4+ T cells from PBMCs. The sequence came from a human donor with Susac syndrome. Here the CDR3 DNA reads TGTGCCAGCAGTTACGATCGGGGTTTGAACTATGGCTACACCTTC. Encoded protein: CASSYDRGLNYGYTF.